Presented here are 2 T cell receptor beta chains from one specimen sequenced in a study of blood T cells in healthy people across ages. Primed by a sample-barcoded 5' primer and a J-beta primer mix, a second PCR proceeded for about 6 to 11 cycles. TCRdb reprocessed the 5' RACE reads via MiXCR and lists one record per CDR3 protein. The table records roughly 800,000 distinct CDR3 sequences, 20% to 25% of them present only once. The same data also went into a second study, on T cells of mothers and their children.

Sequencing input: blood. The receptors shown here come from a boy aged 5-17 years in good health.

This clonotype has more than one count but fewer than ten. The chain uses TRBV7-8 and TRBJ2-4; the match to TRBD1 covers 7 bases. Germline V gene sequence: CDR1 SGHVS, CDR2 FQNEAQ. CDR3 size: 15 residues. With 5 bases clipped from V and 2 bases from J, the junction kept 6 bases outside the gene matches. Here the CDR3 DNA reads TGTGCCAGCAGCGACAGGGACAAAACCAAAAACATTCAGTACTTC. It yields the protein CASSDRDKTKNIQYF.

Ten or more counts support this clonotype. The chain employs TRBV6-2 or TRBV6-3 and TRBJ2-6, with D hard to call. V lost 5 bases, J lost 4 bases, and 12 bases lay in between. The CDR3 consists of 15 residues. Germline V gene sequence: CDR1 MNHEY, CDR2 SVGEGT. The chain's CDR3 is CASSPLAAGANVLTF. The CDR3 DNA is TGTGCCAGCAGTCCCTTGGCTGCAGGGGCCAACGTCCTGACTTTC.